This T cell receptor beta chain was recorded in a study of cytomegalovirus exposure and HLA in healthy donors. The donors were members of the approximately 120-subject validation cohort (separate from the roughly 680-subject first cohort). Profiled with immunoSEQ multiplex PCR; TCRdb holds only in-frame clones, not every one. The table records 65,000 to 70,000 clones, 90% to 95% of them present only once. V trimming: 0 bases; J trimming: 2 bases; junction bases outside the gene matches: 5. The CDR3 has 15 amino acids. The germline V gene has CDR1 SGHDT and CDR2 YYEEEE. The V call is TRBV5-6, the J call TRBJ2-7; TRBD2 matches 7 bases. The sequenced material came from PBMCs. This TCR was recovered from a man younger than 35 in good health and CMV-seronegative. The CDR3: CASSLDLAEAYEQYF. As DNA, the CDR3 is TGTGCCAGCAGCTTGGATCTAGCGGAAGCCTACGAGCAGTACTTC.